Below, 2 T cell receptor beta chains from the same sample are listed, as sequenced in a study of blood T cell repertoires in COVID-19 (TCRdb year 2020). The receptor library was made with the immunoSEQ multiplex PCR assay. TCRdb obtained this table from immuneACCESS and retained in-frame rearrangements with V and J assigned. These tables miss some clones; where compared with another copy, unresolved V genes account for less than half of the shortfall, and the remainder is unexplained. Counted in this sample were 150,000 to 200,000 clones; roughly nine tenths of them appeared once. The ten largest clones capture roughly 2.8% of the sample. Source material: peripheral blood. The source is a man in his sixties with acute or convalescent COVID-19.

The chain employs TRBV27 and TRBJ2-1; D is possibly TRBD1 (5 bases). V was cut by 6 bases and J by 7 bases, with 16 bases left in between. Germline V gene lookup returns CDR1 MNHEY and CDR2 SMNVEV (reference sequence). The CDR3 contains 14 residues. DNA for the CDR3: TGTGCCAGCAGCATAGGACAAGGTATGAATGAGCAGTTCTTC. It yields the protein CASSIGQGMNEQFF.

This rearrangement joins TRBV7-9 to TRBJ1-1; D is possibly TRBD1 (6 bases). The CDR3 extends over 11 amino acids. Germline-derived CDR1 and CDR2 are SEHNR and FQNEAQ (reference sequence). Trimming cost V 4 bases and J 11 bases, with 11 bases left between them. This CDR3 reads CASSSGQFAFF. DNA for the CDR3: TGTGCCAGCAGCTCCGGACAGTTTGCTTTCTTT.